These T cell receptor beta chains were read from a single sample in a study of chemoradiotherapy in HPV16-positive cancers. Libraries were prepared by immunoSEQ multiplex PCR; TCRdb keeps only in-frame clonotypes and omits some of them. Of approximately 13,000 clones in the sample, 77% are singletons; the top ten hold 1.3% to 1.5%. The sample here was taken from a patient who underwent chemoradiotherapy. These receptors originate from a human donor with HPV-associated anogenital cancer. Each CDR3 is given with its conserved first and last residue. The D gene is left open where the match is weak. Rows give clone size only sometimes, using once, few, many, or a class for an expanded clone.

abundance | d_gene | j_gene | v_gene | CDR3nt | CDR3aa
NA | TRBD2 | TRBJ2-3 | TRBV11-2 | TGTGCCAGCAGCTATAGCGGGGGGATCACAGATACGCAGTATTTT | CASSYSGGITDTQYF
NA | TRBD1 | TRBJ1-1 | TRBV18 | TGTGCCAGCTCCTTCCGGACAGGGATGAACACTGAAGCTTTCTTT | CASSFRTGMNTEAFF
NA | TRBD2 | TRBJ2-3 | TRBV9 | TGTGCCAGCAGCGAGAGAGCTAGCGGGGGGCCGGCGGATACGCAGTATTTT | CASSERASGGPADTQYF
NA | NA | TRBJ2-5 | TRBV6-6 | TGTGCCAGCAGCCGCGGGACGGCGAAAGAGACCCAGTACTTC | CASSRGTAKETQYF
NA | NA | TRBJ1-1 | TRBV4-3 | TGCGCCAGCAGCCAAGTTGGGGAGGGAATAGGAGGAGCTTTCTTT | CASSQVGEGIGGAFF
once | NA | TRBJ2-1 | TRBV7-8 | TGTGCCAGCAGCTTTCACCGGACCGTCTACAATGAGCAGTTCTTC | CASSFHRTVYNEQFF
NA | TRBD1 | TRBJ1-2 | TRBV4-2 | TGTGCCAGCAGCCGTACGGACAGGGGAGGCTATGGCTACACCTTC | CASSRTDRGGYGYTF
NA | NA | TRBJ1-1 | TRBV7-2 | TGTGCCAGCAGCGTAATACAGAGGACTGAAGCTTTCTTT | CASSVIQRTEAFF
NA | TRBD2 | TRBJ2-1 | TRBV4-2 | TGTGCCAGCAGCTTACGGACTAGCGGGGCTGAGCAGTTCTTC | CASSLRTSGAEQFF
few | NA | TRBJ1-2 | TRBV28 | TGTGCCAGCAGTCCACCCCGGGGGGCAGAGGACTATGGCTACACCTTC | CASSPPRGAEDYGYTF
NA | NA | TRBJ1-2 | TRBV6-1 | TGTGCCAGCCCTGGGGTCGACGGAGGGGGCTACACCTTC | CASPGVDGGGYTF
NA | NA | TRBJ2-1 | TRBV11-1 | TGTGCCAGCAGCTTTGACGGGTACCCGGATGAGCAGTTCTTC | CASSFDGYPDEQFF
NA | TRBD2 | TRBJ2-1 | TRBV6-6 | TGTGCCAGCAGCCCTATAGCGGGGGTCCTGAAGAATGAGCAGTTCTTC | CASSPIAGVLKNEQFF
NA | TRBD1 | TRBJ1-1 | TRBV18 | TGTGCCAGCTCATCAAGACAGGGGGATTTCACTGAAGCTTTCTTT | CASSSRQGDFTEAFF
NA | NA | TRBJ1-3 | TRBV18 | TGTGCCAGCTCCTTCGGACAAAATGGAAACACCATATATTTT | CASSFGQNGNTIYF
NA | NA | TRBJ2-3 | TRBV14 | TGTGCCAGCAGCCCGCGCTTCCTGTCAGATACGCAGTATTTT | CASSPRFLSDTQYF
NA | TRBD1 | TRBJ2-7 | TRBV27 | TGTGCCATCCCGAGGGACAGGGAGTACGAGCAGTACTTC | CAIPRDREYEQYF
NA | NA | TRBJ2-7 | TRBV21-1 | TGTGCCAGCGCTAGAAAACGCCCCCCTGGCGTCTCCTACGAGCAGTACTTC | CASARKRPPGVSYEQYF
NA | TRBD1 | TRBJ1-5 | TRBV6-6 | TGTGCCAGCAGTTCATACGACAGGGGGAGCAATCAGCCCCAGCATTTT | CASSSYDRGSNQPQHF
NA | NA | TRBJ1-1 | TRBV6-1 | TGTGCCAGCAGTGATCCGTTGCGGAGCTCTCCTACCACTGAAGCTTTCTTT | CASSDPLRSSPTTEAFF
NA | TRBD1 | TRBJ1-1 | TRBV5-6 | TGTGCCAGCAGCTTGAACAGGGGCACTGAAGCTTTCTTT | CASSLNRGTEAFF
NA | NA | TRBJ1-5 | TRBV5-5 | TGTGCCAGCAGCTTTACCGGCCTGCAAGGGCCCCAGCATTTT | CASSFTGLQGPQHF
NA | NA | TRBJ2-3 | TRBV7-2 | TGTGCCAGCAGCTTAACGGTTCGGGGTGGGACAGATACGCAGTATTTT | CASSLTVRGGTDTQYF
NA | NA | TRBJ1-1 | TRBV7-2 | TGTGCCAGCAGCCCACTAGTGACTGAAGCTTTCTTT | CASSPLVTEAFF
once | NA | TRBJ2-1 | TRBV11-3 | TGTGCCAGCAGCCAATACAATGAGCAGTTCTTC | CASSQYNEQFF
once | NA | TRBJ2-1 | TRBV9 | TGTGCCAGCAGCGTGGGGGCTACCAATGAGCAGTTCTTC | CASSVGATNEQFF
NA | TRBD2 | TRBJ2-7 | TRBV11-2 | TGTGCCAGCAGCTTAGGACGGGGCGGGGGTTACGAGCAGTACTTC | CASSLGRGGGYEQYF
NA | TRBD1 | TRBJ1-6 | TRBV29-1 | TGCAGCGTGGGACAGGGTCGTAATTCACCCCTCCACTTT | CSVGQGRNSPLHF
NA | NA | TRBJ1-1 | TRBV11-3 | TGTGCCAGCAGCCTAGGATCCATGAACACTGAAGCTTTCTTT | CASSLGSMNTEAFF
NA | NA | TRBJ1-1 | TRBV5-1 | TGCGCCAGCAGCTTGGAGGCCCCCCCGAACACTGAAGCTTTCTTT | CASSLEAPPNTEAFF
once | TRBD2 | TRBJ2-3 | TRBV30 | TGTGCCTGGAGTGTCCTAGCGGGGTACACAGATACGCAGTATTTT | CAWSVLAGYTDTQYF
NA | TRBD1 | TRBJ1-6 | TRBV11-3 | TGTGCCAGCAGCTCGACAGGGGAGATCCTCCACTTT | CASSSTGEILHF
NA | NA | TRBJ2-3 | TRBV2 | TGTGCCAGCAATGGGGCAGTAGCAGATACGCAGTATTTT | CASNGAVADTQYF
once | NA | TRBJ1-4 | TRBV4-1 | TGCGCCAGCAGCCAAGAGAGGGTTGGAACTAATGAAAAACTGTTTTTT | CASSQERVGTNEKLFF
NA | NA | TRBJ1-4 | TRBV11-2 | TGTGCCAGCAGCTTATACGCAACTAATGAAAAACTGTTTTTT | CASSLYATNEKLFF
NA | NA | TRBJ1-1 | TRBV28 | TGTGCCAGCAGTTTAACAAATGAAGCTTTCTTT | CASSLTNEAFF
NA | TRBD1 | TRBJ2-1 | TRBV2 | TGTGCCAGCAGCCCCATTTCGGGACAGGTATCCCATGAGCAGTTCTTC | CASSPISGQVSHEQFF
few | TRBD1 | TRBJ1-1 | TRBV7-9 | TGTGCCAGCAGCTTACCCGGGACAGGGAAGACTGAAGCTTTCTTT | CASSLPGTGKTEAFF
NA | NA | TRBJ1-1 | TRBV11-1 | TGTGCCAGCAGCTCCAATCCGGGACGTGTTGGGTCTGAAGCTTTCTTT | CASSSNPGRVGSEAFF
NA | NA | TRBJ1-5 | TRBV4-2 | TGTGCCAGCAGCCAAGACAACAGCCGATATAGCAATCAGCCCCAGCATTTT | CASSQDNSRYSNQPQHF
NA | NA | TRBJ1-3 | TRBV5-6 | TGTGCCAGCAGCTCCTACCGACTCGGCGGAAACACCATATATTTT | CASSSYRLGGNTIYF
NA | NA | TRBJ1-1 | TRBV18 | TGTGCCAGCTCACCCTATAACAGGGTGAATACCCAAAAAACGAACACTGAAGCTTTCTTT | CASSPYNRVNTQKTNTEAFF
few | NA | TRBJ1-5 | TRBV6-5 | TGTGCCAGCAGTTACTCTGCGGTGAATCAGCCCCAGCATTTT | CASSYSAVNQPQHF
NA | NA | TRBJ2-5 | TRBV5-1 | TGCGCCAGCAGCTTGCAGGGGACCCAAGAGACCCAGTACTTC | CASSLQGTQETQYF
NA | TRBD1 | TRBJ1-1 | TRBV5-4 | TGTGCCAGCAGCTTAGACCAGGACAGGGCGGTCACTGAAGCTTTCTTT | CASSLDQDRAVTEAFF
few | TRBD1 | TRBJ2-5 | TRBV6-6 | TGTGCCAGCAGTAAACAATTACAGGGGATGGAGACCCAGTACTTC | CASSKQLQGMETQYF
few | NA | TRBJ1-1 | TRBV28 | TGTGCCAGCAGACCGAACAGGGCCCCTGCCACTGAAGCTTTCTTT | CASRPNRAPATEAFF
NA | NA | TRBJ2-7 | TRBV25-1 | TGTGCCAGCAGTGAAGTTGTGGGCGCTGGGGGGGAGCAGTACTTC | CASSEVVGAGGEQYF
NA | NA | TRBJ2-1 | TRBV6-8 | TGTGCCAGCAGTTATATCCGGGAACGAGAAGGTTGGTGTTTACGCCAGTTCTTC | CASSYIREREGWCLRQFF
NA | TRBD1 | TRBJ1-2 | TRBV10-3 | TGTGCCATCAGTGAGTCGGGAGACAGGGGTTTTTATGGCTACACCTTC | CAISESGDRGFYGYTF
NA | NA | TRBJ1-1 | TRBV5-1 | TGCGCCAGCAGCTTGGGTGCCGTGAACACTGAAGCTTTCTTT | CASSLGAVNTEAFF
NA | TRBD1 | TRBJ1-4 | TRBV7-8 | TGTGCCAGCAGCTTGACAGGGGGGTATGAAAAACTGTTTTTT | CASSLTGGYEKLFF
NA | TRBD1 | TRBJ1-2 | TRBV2 | TGTGCCAGCACTAGACAGGGGGCCGGTGGCTACACCTTC | CASTRQGAGGYTF
NA | TRBD1 | TRBJ1-2 | TRBV6-6 | TGTGCCAGCTCGCCGGGACAGGGATCCGGCTACACCTTC | CASSPGQGSGYTF
NA | TRBD1 | TRBJ2-3 | TRBV5-4 | TGTGCCAGCAGCTTGAGGGGACAGGATACGCAGTATTTT | CASSLRGQDTQYF
NA | TRBD1 | TRBJ1-4 | TRBV5-8 | TGTGCCAGCAGCACAGACAGGGCCGTTGGGGAAAAACTGTTTTTT | CASSTDRAVGEKLFF
NA | NA | TRBJ2-5 | TRBV4-2 | TGTGCCAGCAGCCAAGGCGGGACTGGGAAGGTGACCCAGTACTTC | CASSQGGTGKVTQYF
NA | NA | TRBJ2-3 | TRBV6-6 | TGTGCCAGCAGCCCTTTTAGCGGAAGCACAGATACGCAGTATTTT | CASSPFSGSTDTQYF